Here is one T cell receptor (beta chain) with its context. Germline values: CDR1 SGHNT, CDR2 YYREEE (reference sequence). V trimming: 4 bases; J trimming: 7 bases; junction bases outside the gene matches: 10. The CDR3 runs to 15 residues. This entry comes from a study of blood T cell repertoires in COVID-19. Study information: Samples representing acute and convalescent COVID-19 were sourced from the United States, Italy and Spain. PBMCs, B-cell-depleted T cells, or T cells were the source of the cDNA or gDNA that made up the material.

In the study's own analysis: Researchers report that nucleated cell counts were estimated from reference gene primer amplification. Assay used: immunoSEQ multiplex PCR; TCRdb lists only in-frame clones, some missing. Clonal size and the V and J genes are those of that table, whereas D and trimming came from the DNA. The sample has approximately 300,000 clones, around four fifths seen once. This chain connects TRBV5-4 to TRBJ2-1; 8 bases match TRBD1. The sequenced material came from peripheral blood. The receptor's source is a woman aged 45-59 years with acute or convalescent COVID-19. This CDR3 is CASSATGGVNNEQFF. The CDR3 region has the DNA TGTGCCAGCAGCGCAACAGGGGGAGTGAATAATGAGCAGTTCTTC.